A single sample gave rise to the 9 T cell receptor beta chains below, sequenced in a study of T cells in Graves' hyperthyroidism and ophthalmopathy. Amplified TCR beta CDR3 regions derived from RNA transcripts. Initially, a first-round RT-PCR of the TCR CDR3 employed the HTBI primer set. TCRdb reprocessed the multiplex PCR reads with MiXCR, giving one entry per CDR3 protein. Here the sample spans 700,000 or so distinct CDR3 sequences, around 15% being singletons. Sequenced material: blood. These receptors came from a man in his late teens or twenties with Graves' hyperthyroidism.

In its sample, this clonotype was seen many times. The genes are TRBV12-3 or TRBV12-4 and TRBJ2-2; 9 nucleotides align to TRBD1. V was pared by 8 bases and J by 2 bases, with 3 bases of the junction left unmatched. This CDR3 is built from 14 residues. The CDR3 nucleotides read TGTGCCAGCTCGGGACAGGGTAACACCGGGGAGCTGTTTTTT. This translates into CASSGQGNTGELFF.

The genes are TRBV7-2 and TRBJ2-1; 8 nucleotides line up with TRBD2. Germline V gene lookup returns CDR1 SGHTA and CDR2 FQGNSA. The trim removed 5 bases at V and 5 bases at J, leaving 8 bases unmatched. The CDR3 spans 15 residues. CDR3 sequence: CASSARTSRDNEQFF. The CDR3 DNA reads as TGTGCCAGCAGCGCTCGGACTAGCAGAGACAATGAGCAGTTCTTC.

This clonotype was counted ten times or more. This sequence joins TRBV6-6 and TRBJ2-1, with D tentatively TRBD1 (6 bases). Germline CDR1 is MNHNY and CDR2 is SVGAGI (reference sequence). This CDR3 region has 14 residues. Trimming removed 2 bases from V and 7 bases from J, with 12 bases in between. This CDR3 is CASSYGGSGNEQFF. The CDR3 coding sequence is TGTGCCAGCAGTTACGGGGGCTCGGGGAATGAGCAGTTCTTC.

This clonotype was recorded a few times. This chain links TRBV5-5 with TRBJ2-5, with 8 bases that match TRBD2. This CDR3 contains 15 residues. The V and J ends lost 0 bases and 5 bases, in that order; junction bases with no gene match: 6. Germline V gene lookup returns CDR1 SGHKS and CDR2 YYEKEE (reference sequence). Here the CDR3 reads CASSLVERERETQYF. CDR3 coding DNA: TGTGCCAGCAGCTTGGTGGAGCGGGAGAGGGAGACCCAGTACTTC.

Many counts were recorded for this clonotype. This rearrangement joins TRBV2 to TRBJ2-1; 14 bases map to TRBD2. There are 18 residues in the CDR3. Germline assignment: CDR1 SNHLY and CDR2 FYNNEI. V dropped 5 bases and J dropped 0; count of bases not matched to a gene: 6. Here the CDR3 reads CASSTTSGRESSYNEQFF. The DNA for the CDR3 is TGTGCCAGCAGTACGACTAGCGGGAGGGAAAGCTCCTACAATGAGCAGTTCTTC.

The chain is built from TRBV19 and TRBJ2-3; 10 nucleotides match TRBD1. The V gene's germline CDR1 is LNHDA and CDR2 SQIVND (reference sequence). CDR3 length equals 17 residues. With V trimmed by 5 bases and J by 3 bases, 11 bases remained unmatched. The CDR3 DNA reads as TGTGCCAGTAGTTCCCGGGACAGGGGTACCAGGACAGATACGCAGTATTTT. Its translation: CASSSRDRGTRTDTQYF.

In this sample, this clonotype turned up many times. The rearrangement links TRBV6-1 to TRBJ2-5; 7 nucleotides agree with TRBD2. The germline gives CDR1 MNHNS, CDR2 SASEGT. This CDR3 is 15 amino acids long. V shed 5 bases, J shed 1 base, and the junction held 7 bases outside the gene matches. In DNA, the CDR3 is TGTGCCAGCAGTACCTTCCCTAGCGGCCAAGAGACCCAGTACTTC. Amino acid sequence: CASSTFPSGQETQYF.

This clonotype has at least ten counts. The J gene is TRBJ1-5, the V gene TRBV7-9; possible D gene TRBD1, 6 bases. The CDR3 runs 15 residues. Germline CDR1 SEHNR, CDR2 FQNEAQ (reference sequence). V shed 1 base and J shed 2 bases, with 9 bases lying between them. Here the CDR3 reads CASSLGAGGNQPQHF. The CDR3 nucleotides are TGTGCCAGCAGCTTAGGTGCAGGGGGCAATCAGCCCCAGCATTTT.

This clonotype showed up many times. This chain links TRBV7-3 with TRBJ2-7, with TRBD1 matching over 7 bases. This CDR3 comprises 13 residues. J was trimmed by 6 bases and V by 4 bases; bases with no gene match: 6. Germline V gene data show CDR1 as SGHTA and CDR2 as FQGTGA. The CDR3 DNA reads as TGTGCCAGCAGCTCTACAGGGGCGGGCGAGCAGTACTTC. Its protein product is CASSSTGAGEQYF.